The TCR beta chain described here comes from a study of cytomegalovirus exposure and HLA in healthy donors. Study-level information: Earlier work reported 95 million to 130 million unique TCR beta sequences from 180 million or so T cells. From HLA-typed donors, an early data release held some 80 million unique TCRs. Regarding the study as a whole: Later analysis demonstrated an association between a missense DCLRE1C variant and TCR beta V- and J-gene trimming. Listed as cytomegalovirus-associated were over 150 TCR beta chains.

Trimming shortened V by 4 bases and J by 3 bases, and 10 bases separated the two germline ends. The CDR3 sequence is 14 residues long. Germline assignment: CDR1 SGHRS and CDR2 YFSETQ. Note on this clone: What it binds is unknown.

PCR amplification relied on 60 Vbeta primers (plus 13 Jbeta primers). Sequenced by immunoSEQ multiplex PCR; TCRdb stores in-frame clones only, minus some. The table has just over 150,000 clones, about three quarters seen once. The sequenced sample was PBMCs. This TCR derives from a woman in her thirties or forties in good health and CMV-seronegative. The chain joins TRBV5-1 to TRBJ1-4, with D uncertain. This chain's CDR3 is CASSARSANEKLFF. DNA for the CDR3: TGCGCCAGCAGCGCCCGGTCGGCTAATGAAAAACTGTTTTTT.